The source of this TCR beta chain is a study of T cell clonotyping in hematopoietic cell transplantation. Study-wide points: Graft donor and pretransplant recipient Inverse Simpson Index values predicted broader posttransplant TCR diversity. Pathologically expanded recipient clonotypes increased progressively from day 30 to day 180 as diversity fell.

Sequencing was performed with immunoSEQ multiplex PCR; in TCRdb, only in-frame clones are kept and a portion is missing. The table includes 25,000 to 30,000 clones, more than 70% detected once. Time point of the sample: recipient sample about 28 days before transplant, after cytoreduction. For this clone: The antigen is undetermined.

Looked up from germline, CDR1 is LGHNA and CDR2 is YSLEER. V was pared by 4 bases and J by 2 bases, with 13 bases of the junction left unmatched. The CDR3 is 17 residues long. This TCR was recovered from a man aged 40-55 years with acute myeloid leukemia. Some clones in this sample may be carry-over from other donors' samples. This sequence joins TRBV4-3 and TRBJ1-1; 7 bases are a match to TRBD1. The material was peripheral blood mononuclear cells, obtained before stem cell transplant. For the CDR3, the DNA is TGCGCCAGCAGCCTCTCACAGGGGTCGGAGTTAAACACTGAAGCTTTCTTT. It yields the protein CASSLSQGSELNTEAFF.